This T cell receptor (beta chain) originates from a study of T cell changes during pregnancy in multiple sclerosis. The length of the CDR3 is 14 residues. Trimming cost V 4 bases and J 5 bases, with 14 bases left between them. Germline CDR1 and CDR2: MGHRA and YSYEKL. Sequenced by immunoSEQ multiplex PCR; TCRdb stores in-frame clones only, minus some. Of around 37,000 clones listed, around 91% are singletons. The input for sequencing was CD8+ T cells from peripheral blood mononuclear cells, taken in the second trimester of pregnancy. The sequence was collected from a female donor with multiple sclerosis, enrolled in a pregnancy study. The chain recombines TRBV4-1 with TRBJ2-5; possible D gene TRBD2, 6 bases. This CDR3 is CASSLEPGRETQYF. CDR3 nucleotides: TGCGCCAGCAGCCTAGAGCCAGGGAGGGAGACCCAGTACTTC.